This TCR beta chain stems from a study of T cells in Graves' hyperthyroidism and ophthalmopathy. Amplification of TCR beta CDR3 regions was performed using RNA transcripts as template. HTBI primers were employed in a first-round RT-PCR of the TCR CDR3. TCRdb redid the calling of the multiplex PCR reads with MiXCR, one entry per CDR3 protein. Seen here are about 270,000 distinct CDR3 sequences, over 20% observed once, and the top ten hold around 64%. This clonotype was detected only a few times. Its matching antigen is unknown. Trimming took 6 bases from V and 4 from J, leaving 12 bases between them. Germline-derived CDR1 and CDR2 are MGHRA and YSYEKL. This CDR3 has 13 amino acids. Duration under 3 months, a NOSPECS grade of at least 4, and a Clinical Activity Score of at least 3 characterized the ophthalmopathy patients. General observations from the study: Researchers found most expanded thyroid clonotypes above 0.001 in blood as well.

J is TRBJ1-1 and V is TRBV4-1; D gene unclear. Input material: blood. This receptor was obtained from a man between 25 and 39 years old with Graves' ophthalmopathy. The CDR3 nucleotides read TGCGCCAGCAGAGGACCCCCGAGCACTGAAGCTTTCTTT. Protein: CASRGPPSTEAFF.